This TCR beta chain emerged from a study of T cell changes during pregnancy in multiple sclerosis. The repertoire was sequenced with immunoSEQ multiplex PCR; TCRdb's copy has only in-frame clones and lacks some. The sample shows approximately 24,000 clones, more than 75% of them seen only once. The CDR3 has 15 residues. The receptor was derived from a female donor in good health, enrolled as a control in a pregnancy study. Sequenced here: CD8+ T cells from peripheral blood mononuclear cells, sampled in the third trimester of pregnancy. The genes are TRBV21-1 and TRBJ2-7; the table's D gene call, TRBD2, was not cross checked with the DNA. TRBV21-1 is listed as a pseudogene. The CDR3 protein is CASSKETGSSYEQYF. CDR3 nucleotide sequence: TGTGCCAGCAGCAAAGAGACGGGGAGCTCCTACGAGCAGTACTTC.